The table lists the clone carrying this T cell receptor (beta chain) with many counts. TCRdb recomputed calls from the RT-PCR reads with MiXCR, one row per CDR3 protein. This sample has about 540,000 distinct CDR3 sequences, with less than 25% found just once. The V gene lost 4 bases and the J gene lost 2 bases, with 13 bases spanning the gap. The CDR3 extends over 14 amino acids. CDR1 DFQATT and CDR2 SNEGSKA come from the germline V gene (reference sequence). These data come from a study of response to subunit inactivated influenza vaccine. These same records also appear under a second study, on T cells expressing NK-cell markers. That source reports: Production of TCR beta cDNA relied on 5'RACE template switching with UMIs. These same clonotypes (in several donors) also led the CD3+CD56-NKG2C+ fraction.

The sequenced sample was CD4+ T cells sorted from PBMCs, obtained approximately 13 days after vaccination. The chain carries TRBV20-1 and TRBJ2-3, with D hard to call. The sequence was obtained from a man over 45 who received an inactivated influenza vaccine. The CDR3, as DNA: TGCAGTGCTATCAAGGGCGGTTACACAGATACGCAGTATTTT. Residues: CSAIKGGYTDTQYF.